These 27 T cell receptor beta chains originate from one sample sequenced in a study of blood T cells in healthy people across ages. The authors ran a second PCR of roughly 6 to 12 cycles using a sample-barcoded 5' primer and a J-beta primer mix. One entry per CDR3 protein results from TCRdb running MiXCR on the 5' RACE reads. The sample has roughly 1.5 million distinct CDR3 sequences; roughly two fifths are singletons. Sample: blood. The receptor set was obtained from a woman aged 18-29 years in good health.

CDR3 sequence (DNA): TGTGCTAGTGGTTTGGGAACCCGGTACCCCTACAATGAGCAGTTCTTC. Amino acid sequence: CASGLGTRYPYNEQFF. The chain links TRBV12-5 to TRBJ2-1, with no clear D. The CDR3 has 16 amino acids. Germline V CDR1 and CDR2: LGHNT, FRNRAP. V was trimmed by 1 base and J by 2 bases, leaving 12 bases between them.

This clonotype was counted between two and nine times. V gene TRBV20-1 combines with J gene TRBJ2-7; no definite D call. The CDR3 runs to 13 residues. V was pared by 0 bases and J by 5 bases, with 11 bases between. The V gene's germline CDR1 is DFQATT and CDR2 SNEGSKA (reference sequence). The CDR3 DNA reads as TGCAGTGCTAGAGATATCGGGTCCGACGAGCAGTACTTC. This codes for CSARDIGSDEQYF.

The chain recombines TRBV7-9 with TRBJ2-1, with 8 positions matching TRBD1. With 8 bases clipped from V and 2 bases from J, the junction kept 2 bases outside the gene matches. The CDR3 is 13 residues long. Germline CDR1 reads SEHNR; CDR2 reads FQNEAQ (reference sequence). The CDR3 sequence: CASLGQAYNEQFF. The CDR3 nucleotides read TGTGCCAGCTTGGGACAGGCCTACAATGAGCAGTTCTTC.

This clonotype was recorded a few times. The genes are TRBV20-1 and TRBJ2-3, with TRBD1 matching over 8 bases. The length of the CDR3 is 14 residues. The trim removed 6 bases at V and 0 bases at J, leaving 5 bases unmatched. Germline CDR1 reads DFQATT; CDR2 reads SNEGSKA (reference sequence). CDR3 residues: CSARQGLSTDTQYF. CDR3 in DNA: TGCAGTGCAAGACAGGGGCTTAGCACAGATACGCAGTATTTT.

This clonotype was found a few times. J is TRBJ2-4 and V is TRBV7-2; 10 bases map to TRBD1. The closer fit of TRBJ2-7 to the DNA end suggests the J call may be wrong. CDR1 is SGHTA, CDR2 FQGNSA, per germline. This CDR3 has 15 amino acids. This CDR3 is CASSLKGQGKNEQYF. CDR3 nucleotides: TGTGCCAGCAGCTTAAAGGGACAGGGGAAGAACGAGCAGTACTTC.

This chain links TRBV7-2 with TRBJ2-7, with 10 nucleotides matching TRBD1. Germline-derived CDR1 and CDR2 are SGHTA and FQGNSA. The CDR3 is 16 amino acids. V lost 1 base, J lost 0 bases, and 3 bases stayed unmatched. The CDR3 nucleotides are TGTGCCAGCAGCTTAGGGGGGACAGGGGTCTCCTACGAGCAGTACTTC. It yields the protein CASSLGGTGVSYEQYF.

The chain links TRBV20-1 to TRBJ2-3; D possibly corresponds to TRBD1 (6 bases). Trimming removed 5 bases at V and 2 bases at J, with 17 bases between. The germline CDR1 and CDR2 sequences are DFQATT and SNEGSKA (reference sequence). CDR3 size: 15 residues. CDR3 loop: CSAEIRDTYTDTQYF. CDR3 coding DNA: TGCAGTGCTGAAATCCGGGACACGTACACAGATACGCAGTATTTT.

The J gene is TRBJ2-1, the V gene TRBV3-1; tentative D call: TRBD1 (6 bases). The germline V and J ends were trimmed by 5 bases and 5 bases, with 25 bases remaining between them. The CDR3 extends over 18 amino acids. Germline V gives CDR1 LGHDT, CDR2 YNNKEL (reference sequence). CDR3 loop: CASSSTELRDTTDNEQFF. Written as DNA, the CDR3 is TGTGCCAGCAGCTCTACCGAACTCCGGGACACAACGGACAATGAGCAGTTCTTC.

This clonotype turned up a few times. V usage is TRBV27 and J usage is TRBJ1-4; D is unresolved. Germline lookup yields CDR1 MNHEY and CDR2 SMNVEV (reference sequence). This CDR3 is 17 amino acids long. Trimming removed 2 bases at V and 4 bases at J, with 17 bases between. DNA of the CDR3: TGTGCCAGCAGTTTAAAAGCCAGTCGCCGTGTTAATGAAAAACTGTTTTTT. Amino acids: CASSLKASRRVNEKLFF.

This sequence joins TRBV6-5 and TRBJ2-1; 10 bases agree with TRBD2. V lost 7 bases and J lost 4; bases outside the gene matches: 7. CDR1 is MNHEY, CDR2 SVGAGI, per germline. There are 15 residues in the CDR3. The chain's CDR3 is CASTFNSGGYNEQFF. In DNA, the CDR3 is TGTGCCAGCACCTTTAATAGCGGGGGGTACAATGAGCAGTTCTTC.

This clonotype showed up just once. V gene TRBV20-1 combines with J gene TRBJ2-2, with TRBD2 as a possible D gene (6 bases). The CDR3 length is 15 residues. V was clipped by 3 bases and J by 4 bases, with 15 bases between them. Germline-derived CDR1 and CDR2 are DFQATT and SNEGSKA (reference sequence). For the CDR3, the DNA is TGCAGTGCTAGGGCCGCGGGACTTTTCACCGGGGAGCTGTTTTTT. Its translation: CSARAAGLFTGELFF.

This clonotype occurred a few times. The chain recombines TRBV20-1 with TRBJ2-7; D is undetermined. The J call may be wrong; the DNA end is better matched by TRBJ2-5. CDR3 length: 14 residues. Germline V gene sequence: CDR1 DFQATT, CDR2 SNEGSKA (reference sequence). CDR3 sequence: CSALDEVSRVTQYF. The CDR3 DNA follows: TGCAGTGCCTTGGATGAGGTGTCTCGTGTGACCCAGTACTTC.

This clonotype was seen at least ten times. The chain uses TRBV7-3 and TRBJ2-3; TRBD2 matches 8 bases. This CDR3 comprises 15 residues. Looked up from germline, CDR1 is SGHTA and CDR2 is FQGTGA. The junction had 4 bases not matched to a gene; V was cut back by 1 base and J by 4 bases. The DNA of the CDR3 is TGTGCCAGCAGCTTAAACGGGGGGGGCGCAGATACGCAGTATTTT. This translates into CASSLNGGGADTQYF.

The chain recombines TRBV10-3 with TRBJ2-5, with TRBD2 as a possible D gene (6 bases). Germline V gives CDR1 ENHRY, CDR2 SYGVKD. The CDR3 has 13 amino acids. Trimming removed 9 bases at V and 11 bases at J, with 22 bases between. The CDR3 spells CAISGQEEDEQYF. CDR3 coding DNA: TGTGCCATTAGCGGCCAGGAGGAAGATGAGCAGTACTTC.

The chain links TRBV9 to TRBJ2-7, with 8 bases aligning to TRBD1. The J segment lost 2 bases and the V segment lost 3 bases, leaving 7 bases of the junction unmatched. This CDR3 comprises 15 residues. CDR1 is SGDLS, CDR2 YYNGEE, per germline. The CDR3 sequence: CASSAQGESTYEQYF. CDR3 DNA: TGTGCCAGCAGCGCACAGGGGGAGTCCACCTACGAGCAGTACTTC.

V usage is TRBV7-9 and J usage is TRBJ2-1; TRBD2 might be the D (6 bases). The CDR3 consists of 12 residues. V was shortened by 6 bases and J by 7 bases, with 10 bases between the two germline ends. Per germline, CDR1 SEHNR and CDR2 FQNEAQ (reference sequence). CDR3 residues: CASSRGTNEQFF. The CDR3 DNA is TGTGCCAGCAGTCGCGGGACTAATGAGCAGTTCTTC.

This rearrangement joins TRBV20-1 to TRBJ2-2; D is perhaps TRBD2 (6 bases). V gave up 1 base and J gave up 1 base, with 10 bases separating them. The germline V gene has CDR1 DFQATT and CDR2 SNEGSKA (reference sequence). The CDR3 contains 15 residues. The CDR3 sequence is CSARGQGGNTGELFF. Written as DNA, the CDR3 is TGCAGTGCTAGAGGGCAGGGAGGGAACACCGGGGAGCTGTTTTTT.

This clonotype was recorded at least ten times. The genes are TRBV20-1 and TRBJ1-2; no firm D call. The V gene lost 0 bases and the J gene lost 0 bases, with 14 bases spanning the gap. The CDR3 is 16 amino acids. Per germline, CDR1 DFQATT and CDR2 SNEGSKA (reference sequence). The CDR3: CSAREAGSLANYGYTF. The DNA for the CDR3 is TGCAGTGCTAGAGAGGCAGGATCCCTAGCTAACTATGGCTACACCTTC.

A remark on this clonotype: The junction departs from the called germline gene at one end, perhaps through a read error. The chain combines TRBV7-7 with TRBJ1-3, with 7 bases aligning to TRBD1. The CDR3 is 14 residues long. Germline loops: CDR1 SSHAT, CDR2 FNYEAQ (reference sequence). DNA for the CDR3: TGTGCTAGCAGCTTGGACAGGAGGGCAGACACCATATATTTT. It yields the protein CASSLDRRADTIYF.

This clonotype was detected a few times. This chain connects TRBV29-1 to TRBJ2-4; possibly TRBD2 for D (7 bases). Trimming pared 5 bases from V and 9 bases from J, leaving 14 bases between. This CDR3 contains 12 residues. Germline V gene sequence: CDR1 SQVTM, CDR2 ANQGSEA. The CDR3 DNA reads as TGCAGCGTTAAGGGGGGGTGGGGCATTCAGTACTTC. It translates to CSVKGGWGIQYF.

The chain uses TRBV12-3 or TRBV12-4 and TRBJ1-6, with unresolved D. V gave up 7 bases and J gave up 10 bases, with 14 bases separating them. This CDR3 region has 13 residues. For the CDR3, the DNA is TGTGCCAGCACTAAGGAGGTCGGCTCACCCCTCCACTTT. Amino acids: CASTKEVGSPLHF.

This chain uses TRBV7-9 with TRBJ2-3, with D possibly being TRBD2 (7 bases). Trimming stripped 5 bases from V and 7 bases from J, with 22 bases between. Per the germline V gene, CDR1 is SEHNR and CDR2 is FQNEAQ (reference sequence). The CDR3 sequence is 16 residues long. The CDR3 protein is CASSGGGSPSPYTQYF. Written as DNA, the CDR3 is TGTGCCAGCAGCGGGGGGGGCAGCCCTAGCCCATATACGCAGTATTTT.

CDR3 coding DNA: TGTGCCACCAGTGTTCAGTTGACAGATACGCAGTATTTT. It encodes CATSVQLTDTQYF. The chain joins TRBV24-1 to TRBJ2-3; D not resolved. V was cut by 5 bases and J by 3 bases, with 8 bases left in between. Germline CDR1 KGHDR, CDR2 SFDVKD. The CDR3 has 13 residues.

This chain uses TRBV20-1 with TRBJ2-7; 13 positions match TRBD2. CDR1 DFQATT and CDR2 SNEGSKA come from the germline V gene (reference sequence). The V segment lost 0 bases and the J segment 1 base; nucleotides outside the gene matches: 3. The CDR3 runs 16 residues. The CDR3 nucleotides are TGCAGTGCTAGAGATAGACTAGCGGGGGGTTCCTACGAGCAGTACTTC. Protein sequence: CSARDRLAGGSYEQYF.

This clonotype was counted once. The chain recombines TRBV28 with TRBJ2-1; 7 bases align to TRBD1. V lost 6 bases to trimming and J lost 9 bases; unmatched junction nucleotides: 20. The CDR3 consists of 17 residues. CDR1 MDHEN and CDR2 SYDVKM come from the germline V gene. As DNA, the CDR3 is TGTGCCAGCAGCCAACCCCGGGACAGAATCTTTGAGGCTGAGCAGTTCTTC. This sequence encodes CASSQPRDRIFEAEQFF.

This clonotype came up a few times. The J gene is TRBJ1-5, the V gene TRBV20-1; weak D call: TRBD1 (6 bases). The CDR3 is 15 residues long. The ends were cut back, 0 bases at V and 3 bases at J, with 12 bases in the middle. Germline V lookup: CDR1 DFQATT, CDR2 SNEGSKA (reference sequence). The CDR3 nucleotides are TGCAGTGCTAGAGACAGGGGATGGGCCAATCAGCCCCAGCATTTT. Protein: CSARDRGWANQPQHF.

The CDR3 DNA is TGTGCCAGCTCACCGGGGGTAGTCGGGAATTCACCCCTCCACTTT. It encodes CASSPGVVGNSPLHF. The rearrangement uses TRBV18 and TRBJ1-6; tentative D call: TRBD1 (5 bases). The CDR3 is 15 residues long. Trimming took 3 bases from V and 7 from J, leaving 13 bases between them. From germline, CDR1 is KGHSH and CDR2 LQKENI.